The 16 T cell receptor beta chains given below trace back to one sample, sequenced in a study of cytomegalovirus exposure and HLA in healthy donors. It was with 60 Vbeta and 13 Jbeta primers that the PCR ran. TCRdb's copy holds only in-frame clones and misses some; the assay was immunoSEQ multiplex PCR. The sample carries around 140,000 clones, around 75% recorded once. Sequencing was performed on PBMCs. These TCRs come from a man aged 25 to 40 in good health and CMV-seronegative.

This chain uses TRBV30 with TRBJ1-2; 7 nucleotides match TRBD1. Germline assignment: CDR1 GTSNPN and CDR2 SVGIG (reference sequence). The V and J ends lost 3 bases and 4 bases, in that order; junction bases with no gene match: 2. The CDR3 loop spans 12 amino acids. CDR3 amino acids: CAWRDRSYGYTF. In DNA form, the CDR3 reads TGTGCCTGGAGGGACAGGAGCTATGGCTACACCTTC. Filled out from reference TRBV30 and TRBJ1-2, the complete variable domain reads SQTIHQWPATLVQPVGSPLSLECTVEGTSNPNLYWYRQAAGRGLQLLFYSVGIGQISSEVPQNLSASRPQDRQFILSSKKLLLSDSGFYLCAWRDRSYGYTFGSGTRLTVV.

The chain employs TRBV18 and TRBJ1-2; 7 bases agree with TRBD1. CDR3 size: 16 residues. The V gene's germline CDR1 is KGHSH and CDR2 LQKENI. After removal of 6 bases from V and 8 bases from J, the junction contained 18 bases not matched to a gene. This chain's CDR3 is CASSRLQGLVSDGYTF. The CDR3 nucleotides are TGTGCCAGCTCTCGATTACAGGGGCTGGTCTCCGACGGCTACACCTTC.

V gene TRBV5-1 combines with J gene TRBJ2-1, with D unresolved. The germline V and J ends were trimmed by 0 bases and 0 bases, with 13 bases remaining between them. Germline V gives CDR1 SGHRS, CDR2 YFSETQ. CDR3 length: 17 residues. CDR3 sequence (DNA): TGCGCCAGCAGCTTGGGAGGTTTAAGTAACTCCTACAATGAGCAGTTCTTC. It translates to CASSLGGLSNSYNEQFF. Variable domain in full (rest from reference TRBV5-1 and TRBJ2-1): KAGVTQTPRYLIKTRGQQVTLSCSPISGHRSVSWYQQTPGQGLQFLFEYFSETQRNKGNFPGRFSGRQFSNSRSEMNVSTLELGDSALYLCASSLGGLSNSYNEQFFGPGTRLTVL.

V is TRBV5-4 and J is TRBJ2-2; D may be TRBD1 (6 bases). Germline V lookup: CDR1 SGHNT, CDR2 YYREEE (reference sequence). Trimming left V 4 bases short and J 7 bases short, with 14 bases between. The CDR3 is 14 amino acids. The CDR3 region is CASSAGQLHGELFF. CDR3 nucleotides: TGTGCCAGCAGCGCCGGACAGCTTCACGGGGAGCTGTTTTTT.

The genes are TRBV7-9 and TRBJ1-4; D not resolved. V shed 1 base and J shed 0 bases, with 3 bases lying between them. This CDR3 region has 14 residues. Germline CDR1 SEHNR, CDR2 FQNEAQ (reference sequence). CDR3 nucleotides: TGTGCCAGCAGCTTAGGCGCAACTAATGAAAAACTGTTTTTT. It is translated as CASSLGATNEKLFF.

This rearrangement joins TRBV18 to TRBJ1-6; TRBD1 aligns across 8 bases. Looked up from germline, CDR1 is KGHSH and CDR2 is LQKENI. The CDR3 is 14 residues long. V shed 3 bases, J shed 8 bases, and the junction held 3 bases outside the gene matches. The CDR3 region is CASSPPTGDSPLHF. CDR3 nucleotides: TGTGCCAGCTCACCGCCGACAGGGGATTCACCCCTCCACTTT.

J is TRBJ2-5 and V is TRBV25-1, with a weak D call TRBD1 (5 bases). The length of the CDR3 is 14 residues. Germline V lookup: CDR1 MGHDK, CDR2 SYGVNS. V was clipped by 8 bases and J by 9 bases, with 22 bases between them. The CDR3 region has the DNA TGTGCCAGCTTCAACAGGCCCTCCGGCTTAGCCCAGTACTTC. Protein sequence: CASFNRPSGLAQYF.

The CDR3 sequence: CASSWDRVDEKLFF. In nucleotides, the CDR3 is TGTGCCAGCAGCTGGGACAGGGTCGATGAAAAACTGTTTTTT. The V and J genes are TRBV7-2 and TRBJ1-4, with TRBD1 matching 9 bases. Germline V CDR1 and CDR2: SGHTA, FQGNSA. This CDR3 spans 14 amino acids. V lost 4 bases, J lost 6 bases, and 3 bases stayed unmatched.

V usage is TRBV7-2 and J usage is TRBJ2-2; D may be TRBD1 (5 bases). The CDR3 covers 13 residues. The germline V gene has CDR1 SGHTA and CDR2 FQGNSA. V lost 4 bases, J lost 7 bases, and 10 bases lay in between. The CDR3 region is CASSWARDGELFF. CDR3 in DNA: TGTGCCAGCAGCTGGGCCAGGGACGGGGAGCTGTTTTTT.

This chain connects TRBV5-4 to TRBJ1-1, with no clear D. V was pared by 3 bases and J by 1 base, with 7 bases between. In germline, CDR1 is SGHNT, CDR2 YYREEE (reference sequence). The CDR3 runs 13 residues. The CDR3 region has the DNA TGTGCCAGCAGCTGGGGAGAGAACACTGAAGCTTTCTTT. It is translated as CASSWGENTEAFF. Together with reference TRBV5-4 and TRBJ1-1, the CDR3 gives the full variable domain: ETGVTQSPTHLIKTRGQQVTLRCSSQSGHNTVSWYQQALGQGPQFIFQYYREEENGRGNFPPRFSGLQFPNYSSELNVNALELDDSALYLCASSWGENTEAFFGQGTRLTVV.

The chain is built from TRBV7-9 and TRBJ2-6; perhaps TRBD2 as D (6 bases). V lost 5 bases and J 7 bases, leaving 24 bases between the germline ends. This CDR3 region has 18 residues. The germline V gene has CDR1 SEHNR and CDR2 FQNEAQ (reference sequence). CDR3 sequence reads: CASSRNFGGDREANVLTF. The CDR3 DNA sequence: TGTGCCAGCAGCCGAAACTTTGGAGGGGACCGTGAAGCCAACGTCCTGACTTTC.

Notes on this clone: At the DNA level, this CDR3 is encoded by other sequences in the same sample as well. The chain is built from TRBV7-2 and TRBJ1-2; D possibly corresponds to TRBD1 (5 bases). The CDR3 has 13 residues. Looked up from germline, CDR1 is SGHTA and CDR2 is FQGNSA. Trimming stripped 0 bases from V and 7 bases from J, with 9 bases between. The CDR3 bases are TGTGCCAGCAGCTTAGCCCTAAGGGGTGGCTACACCTTC. As protein: CASSLALRGGYTF.

V is TRBV6-5 and J is TRBJ1-2, with 10 nucleotides matching TRBD1. Germline CDR1 reads MNHEY; CDR2 reads SVGAGI. V trimming: 4 bases; J trimming: 2 bases; junction bases outside the gene matches: 4. This CDR3 has 15 amino acids. CDR3 sequence (DNA): TGTGCCAGCAGTTCCTGGGACAGGGGAAACTATGGCTACACCTTC. Encoded protein: CASSSWDRGNYGYTF.

Regarding this clone: Because it lacks the conserved phenylalanine or tryptophan at the end, this CDR3 is likely a read error. This chain uses TRBV18 with TRBJ1-3; the D gene is possibly TRBD1 (6 bases). Trimming cost V 0 bases and J 3 bases, with 12 bases left between them. The V gene's germline CDR1 is KGHSH and CDR2 LQKENI. CDR3 length equals 16 residues. Here the CDR3 reads CASSPPAGAYGNTIYL. The CDR3 DNA is TGTGCCAGCTCACCACCCGCGGGGGCTTATGGAAACACCATATATCTT.

This clone was recorded once. The chain joins TRBV28 to TRBJ2-5; the D gene is possibly TRBD1 (6 bases). The CDR3 is 15 amino acids. The germline V and J ends were trimmed by 3 bases and 0 bases, with 11 bases remaining between them. CDR1 MDHEN and CDR2 SYDVKM come from the germline V gene. CDR3 nucleotide sequence: TGTGCCAGCAGTTTTCCGGACAGTAACCAAGAGACCCAGTACTTC. This encodes CASSFPDSNQETQYF.

The chain has TRBV30 and TRBJ1-4; TRBD1 agrees at 7 bases. V trimming: 0 bases; J trimming: 4 bases; junction bases outside the gene matches: 8. CDR3 length: 16 amino acids. CDR1 is GTSNPN and CDR2 is SVGIG in the germline V gene (reference sequence). The CDR3 DNA sequence: TGTGCCTGGAGTGTAGAGGGGGCGCGGATTAATGAAAAACTGTTTTTT. The encoded protein is CAWSVEGARINEKLFF.